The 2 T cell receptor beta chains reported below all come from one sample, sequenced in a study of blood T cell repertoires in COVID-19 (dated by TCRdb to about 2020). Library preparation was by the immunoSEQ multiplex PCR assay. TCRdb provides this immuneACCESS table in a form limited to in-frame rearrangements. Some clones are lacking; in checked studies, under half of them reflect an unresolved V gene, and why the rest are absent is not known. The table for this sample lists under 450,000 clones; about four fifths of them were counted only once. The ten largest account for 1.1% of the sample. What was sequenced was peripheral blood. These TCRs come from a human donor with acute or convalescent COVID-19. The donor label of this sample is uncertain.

CDR3 DNA sequence: TGTGCCAGCAGCAACCCACAGGGGGCGTATAACCAGCCCCAGCATTTT. Residues: CASSNPQGAYNQPQHF. The rearrangement joins TRBV2 to TRBJ1-5; 9 bases are shared with TRBD1. V lost 6 bases, J lost 7 bases, and 13 bases stayed unmatched. This CDR3 has 16 residues. CDR1 and CDR2 (germline): SNHLY, FYNNEI.

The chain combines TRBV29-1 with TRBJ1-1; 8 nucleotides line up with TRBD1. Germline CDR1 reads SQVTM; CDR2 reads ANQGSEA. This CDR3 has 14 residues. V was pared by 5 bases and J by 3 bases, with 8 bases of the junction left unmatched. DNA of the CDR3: TGCAGCGTTCGGCAGGGGGCTTGGTACACTGAAGCTTTCTTT. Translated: CSVRQGAWYTEAFF.